This T cell receptor (beta chain) was identified in a study of cytomegalovirus exposure and HLA in healthy donors. About the research overall: A prior study identified 117 million unique TCR beta sequences from about 179 million T cells. HLA-typed donors were the source of 82 million or so unique TCRs, which an early data release held.

To note about this clone: Its antigen remains unknown.

The CDR3 contains 15 residues. Germline values: CDR1 LGHNA, CDR2 YSLEER. V lost 0 bases to trimming and J lost 4 bases; unmatched junction nucleotides: 3. In the PCR, 60 Vbeta and 13 Jbeta primers were used. Profiling relied on immunoSEQ multiplex PCR, and the TCRdb table lists in-frame clones only, not all of them. The table has fewer than 200,000 clones, 70% to 80% seen once. Study-level findings and limits: Many donors carried some public TCRs, although rarity characterized most TCR sequences. Accurate HLA-A and HLA-B prediction from TCR beta sequences was reported for most subjects.

Input material: PBMCs. The genes are TRBV4-3 and TRBJ1-2, with 9 bases matching TRBD1. The TCR originated in a female donor in good health and CMV-seronegative. CDR3 in DNA: TGCGCCAGCAGCCAAGATCCACAGGGGGCCTATGGCTACACCTTC. This codes for CASSQDPQGAYGYTF.